The 24 T cell receptor beta chains presented below share a single source sample, sequenced in a study of PD-1 blockade in classical Hodgkin lymphoma (dated by TCRdb to the early 2020s). Per the publication, the time point label means: cycle 1 day 1 (C1D1), immediately before nivolumab initiation. Every trial patient had relapsed following autologous stem cell transplantation, and prior brentuximab vedotin exposure was what differed among cohorts A, B and C. Receptor amplification or capture employed the immunoSEQ multiplex PCR assay. The table comes from immuneACCESS by way of TCRdb, which keeps in-frame sequences with V and J called. Part of the clones is missing from these tables; in studies checked, under half for an unresolved V gene and the rest for unknown reasons. The sample table lists about 41,000 clones, about 74% of them with a count of one. 20% to 25% of the sample rests with the top ten.

The source was peripheral blood mononuclear cells (PBMCs), collected at baseline. These receptors originate from a human donor with classical Hodgkin lymphoma.

This clone was found once. This rearrangement joins TRBV15 to TRBJ1-5; TRBD1 is a possible D gene (6 bases). The V end was cut by 3 bases, the J end by 5 bases, with 17 bases between. The CDR3 contains 16 residues. Germline lookup yields CDR1 LNHNV and CDR2 YYDKDF (reference sequence). As DNA, the CDR3 is TGTGCCACCAGCAGTGATAGTAGGGGGAGTTATCAGCCCCAGCATTTT. It codes for CATSSDSRGSYQPQHF.

V usage is TRBV6-5 and J usage is TRBJ2-7, with D perhaps TRBD2 (6 bases). Germline V gene sequence: CDR1 MNHEY, CDR2 SVGAGI. The CDR3 loop spans 11 amino acids. The V gene lost 6 bases and the J gene lost 9 bases, with 12 bases spanning the gap. CDR3 nucleotide sequence: TGTGCCAGCAGCGACCTTAGCGGGCAGTACTTC. Amino acid sequence: CASSDLSGQYF.

The chain links TRBV2 to TRBJ1-5; D not certain. CDR1 and CDR2 (germline): SNHLY, FYNNEI. The CDR3 consists of 14 residues. V was pared by 7 bases and J by 3 bases, with 13 bases between. The CDR3 spells CASTEGGFNQPQHF. The CDR3 region has the DNA TGTGCCAGCACAGAGGGCGGGTTCAATCAGCCCCAGCATTTT.

This rearrangement joins TRBV28 to TRBJ1-1; 11 bases are a match to TRBD1. The CDR3 runs to 15 residues. The germline CDR1 and CDR2 sequences are MDHEN and SYDVKM. The junction had 5 bases not matched to a gene; V was cut back by 4 bases and J by 4 bases. As DNA, the CDR3 is TGTGCCAGCAGTTCCGGGGGGACAGGGGGCACTGAAGCTTTCTTT. It encodes CASSSGGTGGTEAFF.

This clone was found a few times. The CDR3 reads CASSSQIVSSNEKLFF. The CDR3 nucleotides read TGTGCCAGCTCATCACAAATAGTCAGTTCTAATGAAAAACTGTTTTTT. The chain combines TRBV18 with TRBJ1-4; D ambiguous. Trimming stripped 5 bases from V and 3 bases from J, with 16 bases between. The CDR3 is 16 amino acids. Germline CDR1 reads KGHSH; CDR2 reads LQKENI. Together with reference TRBV18 and TRBJ1-4, the CDR3 gives the full variable domain: NAGVMQNPRHLVRRRGQEARLRCSPMKGHSHVYWYRQLPEEGLKFMVYLQKENIIDESGMPKERFSAEFPKEGPSILRIQQVVRGDSAAYFCASSSQIVSSNEKLFFGSGTQLSVL.

J is TRBJ2-7 and V is TRBV19; 7 positions agree with TRBD2. The CDR3 runs 15 residues. V shed 3 bases and J 3 bases; nucleotides not matched to a gene: 8. Germline assignment: CDR1 LNHDA and CDR2 SQIVND (reference sequence). CDR3 DNA: TGTGCCAGTAGTATTGAGGCTAGCGGTAACTACGAGCAGTACTTC. Translated, it gives CASSIEASGNYEQYF.

This clone was counted a few times. This chain links TRBV5-8 with TRBJ2-1; the D is unclear. V gave up 4 bases and J gave up 0 bases, with 11 bases separating them. The CDR3 extends over 15 amino acids. The germline V gene has CDR1 SGHTS and CDR2 YDEGEE. The CDR3 region has the DNA TGTGCCAGCAGCCCCTCCCCTGGCTCCTACAATGAGCAGTTCTTC. Its translation is CASSPSPGSYNEQFF.

The table lists this clone with a few counts. Other DNA sequences in the same sample also yield this CDR3. This CDR3 is CASSSYGPGPPYEQYF. CDR3 nucleotides: TGTGCCAGCAGCTCTTACGGGCCGGGCCCTCCCTACGAGCAGTACTTC. The chain employs TRBV11-2 and TRBJ2-7; D ambiguous. The CDR3 spans 16 residues. Trimming took 4 bases from V and 2 from J, leaving 18 bases between them. In germline, CDR1 is SGHAT, CDR2 FQNNGV.

This clone was seen once. V gene TRBV6-6 combines with J gene TRBJ1-5; D is ambiguous. Looked up from germline, CDR1 is MNHNY and CDR2 is SVGAGI (reference sequence). The CDR3 consists of 13 residues. Trimming took 4 bases from V and 5 from J, leaving 9 bases between them. The chain's CDR3 is CASSLGPDQPQHF. In nucleotides, the CDR3 is TGTGCCAGCAGTTTGGGTCCAGATCAGCCCCAGCATTTT.

The rearrangement links TRBV30 to TRBJ1-4; 8 bases are shared with TRBD1. CDR3 size: 15 residues. Germline loops: CDR1 GTSNPN, CDR2 SVGIG (reference sequence). With V trimmed by 2 bases and J by 10 bases, 12 bases remained unmatched. The CDR3 DNA reads TGTGCCTGGAGTTACCCCGGACAGGGATTCGGAAAACTGTTTTTT. Translation: CAWSYPGQGFGKLFF.

This chain links TRBV19 with TRBJ1-6; D may be TRBD1 (6 bases). From germline, CDR1 is LNHDA and CDR2 SQIVND (reference sequence). Trimming pared 7 bases from V and 5 bases from J, leaving 9 bases between. The length of the CDR3 is 13 residues. CDR3 residues: CASTRQDNSPLHF. Here the CDR3 DNA reads TGTGCCAGTACGAGACAGGATAATTCACCCCTCCACTTT.

The chain couples TRBV29-1 to TRBJ1-4, with a possible D match to TRBD1 (6 bases). Trimming removed 1 base at V and 11 bases at J, with 14 bases between. CDR3 length: 13 amino acids. The V gene's germline CDR1 is SQVTM and CDR2 ANQGSEA. Here the CDR3 DNA reads TGCAGCGTTGAAGTCACCTCAGGGGATAAACTGTTTTTT. The encoded protein is CSVEVTSGDKLFF.

This clone turned up a few times. The chain couples TRBV7-9 to TRBJ2-6; D gene unclear. CDR1 and CDR2 (germline): SEHNR, FQNEAQ (reference sequence). V lost 1 base and J 0 bases, leaving 4 bases between the germline ends. The CDR3 is 15 residues long. CDR3 region: CASSLGISGANVLTF. CDR3 in DNA: TGTGCCAGCAGCTTAGGGATCTCTGGGGCCAACGTCCTGACTTTC.

V gene TRBV5-3 combines with J gene TRBJ2-7; D gene uncertain. TRBV5-3 is noted as an ORF with a role that remains uncertain. CDR3 length equals 10 residues. CDR3 DNA sequence: TGTGTCAACACCGAACAGTGTCCGTACTTC. This sequence encodes CVNTEQCPYF.

J is TRBJ2-3 and V is TRBV9; the D gene could be TRBD1 or TRBD2 (5 bases each). V was clipped by 0 bases and J by 9 bases, with 20 bases between them. The CDR3 totals 16 residues. Looked up from germline, CDR1 is SGDLS and CDR2 is YYNGEE. The CDR3 sequence is CASSVVGADSRETQYF. CDR3 DNA: TGTGCCAGCAGCGTAGTCGGGGCCGATTCTCGCGAAACGCAGTATTTT.

This chain uses TRBV27 with TRBJ2-5; D unclear. Germline-derived CDR1 and CDR2 are MNHEY and SMNVEV (reference sequence). CDR3 length: 15 residues. V was cut by 3 bases and J by 0 bases, with 11 bases left in between. CDR3 loop: CASSFTPAYQETQYF. CDR3 nucleotides: TGTGCCAGCAGTTTTACACCTGCGTACCAAGAGACCCAGTACTTC.

The chain links TRBV7-6 to TRBJ2-2; the D gene could be TRBD1 or TRBD2 (5 bases each). V was trimmed by 5 bases and J by 0 bases, leaving 16 bases between them. Germline-derived CDR1 and CDR2 are SGHVS and FNYEAQ. The CDR3 consists of 17 residues. The CDR3 is CASSPPPGTANTGELFF. The CDR3 region has the DNA TGTGCCAGCAGCCCACCCCCCGGGACGGCGAACACCGGGGAGCTGTTTTTT.

The rearrangement uses TRBV5-6 and TRBJ2-7; 7 bases match TRBD2. Trimming took 0 bases from V and 4 from J; bases not matched to a gene: 4. The CDR3 spans 14 residues. Looked up from germline, CDR1 is SGHDT and CDR2 is YYEEEE. CDR3 DNA: TGTGCCAGCAGCTTGGAAGGGAGGGTTTACGAGCAGTACTTC. Encoded protein: CASSLEGRVYEQYF.

This rearrangement joins TRBV19 to TRBJ2-5; D is ambiguous. CDR3 length: 12 amino acids. CDR1 and CDR2 from the germline V gene are LNHDA and SQIVND (reference sequence). The germline V and J ends were trimmed by 3 bases and 5 bases, with 7 bases remaining between them. DNA for the CDR3: TGTGCCAGTAGTATGACCGGGGAGACCCAGTACTTC. This codes for CASSMTGETQYF.

This clone has a handful of counts. The chain couples TRBV30 to TRBJ2-7, with D maybe TRBD1 (5 bases). V was shortened by 5 bases and J by 1 base, with 15 bases between the two germline ends. Germline V lookup: CDR1 GTSNPN, CDR2 SVGIG (reference sequence). The CDR3 length is 14 residues. DNA of the CDR3: TGTGCCTGGGCGCCCAGGGTGAGGTCCTACGAGCAGTACTTC. This encodes CAWAPRVRSYEQYF.

The gene calls are TRBV25-1 and TRBJ1-2, with TRBD1 identical over 7 bases. Germline V gene lookup returns CDR1 MGHDK and CDR2 SYGVNS. V lost 7 bases to trimming and J lost 4 bases; unmatched junction nucleotides: 6. The CDR3 sequence is 13 residues long. The CDR3 region is CASTRGQIYGYTF. DNA of the CDR3: TGTGCCAGCACTAGGGGGCAGATCTATGGCTACACCTTC.

V gene TRBV6-5 combines with J gene TRBJ1-1; the match to TRBD1 covers 7 bases. Trimming cost V 4 bases and J 3 bases; bases outside gene matches: 5. The length of the CDR3 is 14 residues. CDR1 is MNHEY, CDR2 SVGAGI, per germline. The CDR3 DNA is TGTGCCAGCAGTTTTTACAGGGGAGACACTGAAGCTTTCTTT. This translates into CASSFYRGDTEAFF.

This clone has a single count. The rearrangement uses TRBV19 and TRBJ1-2; TRBD1 matches 8 bases. Per germline, CDR1 LNHDA and CDR2 SQIVND (reference sequence). This CDR3 spans 15 amino acids. The junction had 5 bases not matched to a gene; V was cut back by 3 bases and J by 2 bases. CDR3 sequence: CASSIRGQENYGYTF. The DNA for the CDR3 is TGTGCCAGTAGTATCAGGGGACAGGAGAACTATGGCTACACCTTC.

This chain joins TRBV9 and TRBJ2-3, with TRBD2 matching 9 bases. Per the germline V gene, CDR1 is SGDLS and CDR2 is YYNGEE. V lost 2 bases and J lost 4; bases outside the gene matches: 5. The CDR3 runs 15 residues. CDR3 DNA: TGTGCCAGCAGCGTTCGCGGGAGGGCCGCAGATACGCAGTATTTT. Amino acid sequence: CASSVRGRAADTQYF.